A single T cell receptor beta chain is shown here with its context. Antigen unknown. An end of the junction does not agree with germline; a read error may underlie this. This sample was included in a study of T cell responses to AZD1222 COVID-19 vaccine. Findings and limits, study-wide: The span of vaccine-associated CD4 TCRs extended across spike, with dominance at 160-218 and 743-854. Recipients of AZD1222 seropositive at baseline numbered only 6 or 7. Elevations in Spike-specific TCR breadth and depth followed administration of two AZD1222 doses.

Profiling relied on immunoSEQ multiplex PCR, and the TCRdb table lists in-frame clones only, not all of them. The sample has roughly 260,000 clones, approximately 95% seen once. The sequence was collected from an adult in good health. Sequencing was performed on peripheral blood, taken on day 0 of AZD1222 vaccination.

The CDR3 DNA sequence: TGTGCCAGCAAGTTTGAGAACCCTGAAGCTTTCTTT. Translation: CASKFENPEAFF. The chain joins TRBV12-3 or TRBV12-4 to TRBJ1-1; D remains ambiguous. The CDR3 is 12 amino acids.